This passage covers 7 T cell receptor beta chains from one sample sequenced in a study of cytomegalovirus exposure and HLA in healthy donors. PCR amplification relied on 60 Vbeta primers (plus 13 Jbeta primers). Clones were sequenced by immunoSEQ multiplex PCR, and TCRdb holds only the in-frame ones, with some missing. The table records some 150,000 clones, 70% to 80% of them present only once. Material for sequencing was PBMCs. Every receptor here comes from a woman in her forties or fifties in good health and CMV-seronegative.

Only one count was recorded for this clone. This sequence joins TRBV6-5 and TRBJ2-7; weak D call: TRBD2 (5 bases). This CDR3 spans 12 amino acids. The germline V gene has CDR1 MNHEY and CDR2 SVGAGI. Trimming took 6 bases from V and 12 from J, leaving 18 bases between them. The CDR3, as DNA: TGTGCCAGCAGCGAGGGTCCAGGCAAACGGTACTTC. Protein product: CASSEGPGKRYF.

This sequence joins TRBV6-4 and TRBJ1-2; D perhaps matches TRBD1 (6 bases). The CDR3 totals 13 residues. CDR1 and CDR2 from the germline V gene are MRHNA and SNTAGT. Trimming stripped 3 bases from V and 7 bases from J, with 12 bases between. CDR3 in DNA: TGTGCCAGCAGTGAAGAACAGGGTAGTGGCTACACCTTC. This encodes CASSEEQGSGYTF.

The genes are TRBV4-2 and TRBJ1-4, with 7 bases lining up with TRBD1. The germline V gene has CDR1 LGHNA and CDR2 YNFKEQ. The trim removed 2 bases at V and 15 bases at J, leaving 6 bases unmatched. The CDR3 is 12 amino acids. For the CDR3, the DNA is TGTGCCAGCAGCCAACATGGGCAGGGGGTGTTTTTT. Residues: CASSQHGQGVFF.

This clone has only one observation. V and J are TRBV7-9 and TRBJ1-6; no reliable D call. The germline V and J ends were trimmed by 5 bases and 0 bases, with 14 bases remaining between them. Germline CDR1 is SEHNR and CDR2 is FQNEAQ (reference sequence). This CDR3 is built from 17 residues. CDR3 in amino acids: CASSPLDGSSYNSPLHF. Written as DNA, the CDR3 is TGTGCCAGCAGCCCCTTGGACGGGAGCTCCTATAATTCACCCCTCCACTTT.

The gene calls are TRBV5-6 and TRBJ2-5; TRBD2 agrees at 16 bases. This CDR3 has 18 residues. V shed 4 bases, J shed 5 bases, and the junction held 11 bases outside the gene matches. Germline CDR1 and CDR2: SGHDT and YYEEEE. CDR3 region: CASSAGLAGGLLGETQYF. CDR3 coding DNA: TGTGCCAGCAGCGCGGGACTAGCGGGGGGGCTCCTCGGTGAGACCCAGTACTTC.

This rearrangement joins TRBV29-1 to TRBJ1-2; 7 bases line up with TRBD1. This CDR3 has 14 amino acids. Trimming removed 3 bases from V and 2 bases from J; junction bases left unmatched: 6. Germline CDR1 reads SQVTM; CDR2 reads ANQGSEA. CDR3 in amino acids: CSVERTGGNYGYTF. The CDR3 nucleotides are TGCAGCGTTGAGAGGACAGGCGGCAACTATGGCTACACCTTC. Supplemented by reference TRBV29-1 and TRBJ1-2, the full variable domain reads SAVISQKPSRDICQRGTSLTIQCQVDSQVTMMFWYRQQPGQSLTLIATANQGSEATYESGFVIDKFPISRPNLTFSTLTVSNMSPEDSSIYLCSVERTGGNYGYTFGSGTRLTVV.

This chain uses TRBV6-6 with TRBJ1-6, with 7 bases fitting TRBD1. V was pared by 4 bases and J by 3 bases, with 6 bases of the junction left unmatched. Germline V gives CDR1 MNHNY, CDR2 SVGAGI (reference sequence). The CDR3 length is 16 residues. The CDR3 protein is CASSFDRANYNSPLHF. CDR3 nucleotides: TGTGCCAGCAGTTTCGACAGGGCCAACTATAATTCACCCCTCCACTTT.